These T cell receptor beta chains were read from a single sample in a study of CD8+CD57+ T cells in acquired aplastic anemia. TCRdb reanalysed the reads using MiXCR and keeps one entry per CDR3 protein. Here the sample spans hundreds of thousands of distinct CDR3 sequences, roughly a third being singletons. The sample was sorted CD4+, CD8+, or CD8+CD57+ T cells (not recorded which) from PBMCs. These receptors all stem from a human donor with aplastic anemia. CDR3s include the opening cysteine and the closing phenylalanine or tryptophan. D genes are given only for firm matches. Only part of the rows carry a size: once, few, many, or a class if the clone is expanded.

clone size: many
J gene: TRBJ1-6
V gene: TRBV9
D gene: NA
CDR3 DNA: TGTGCCAGCAGCGTAGCCGGTAATTCACCCCTCCACTTT
CDR3 protein: CASSVAGNSPLHF

clone size: many
J gene: TRBJ1-6
V gene: TRBV7-9
D gene: TRBD1
CDR3 DNA: TGTGCCAGCAGAGTGACAGGGGGCAGCTATAATTCACCCCTCCACTTT
CDR3 protein: CASRVTGGSYNSPLHF

clone size: few
J gene: TRBJ2-7
V gene: TRBV2
D gene: NA
CDR3 DNA: TGTGCCAGCAGTTCACCCCTGGAGATCTCAAGCGAGCAGTACTTC
CDR3 protein: CASSSPLEISSEQYF

clone size: many
J gene: TRBJ2-1
V gene: TRBV24-1
D gene: TRBD2
CDR3 DNA: TGTGCCACCAGTGATTCGACTAGCACCCGGTACAATGAGCAGTTCTTC
CDR3 protein: CATSDSTSTRYNEQFF

clone size: many
J gene: TRBJ1-5
V gene: TRBV15
D gene: NA
CDR3 DNA: TGTGCCACCAGCAGAGATTATCAGCCCCAGCATTTT
CDR3 protein: CATSRDYQPQHF

clone size: NA
J gene: TRBJ1-1
V gene: TRBV6-5
D gene: NA
CDR3 DNA: TGTGCCAGCAGTTACGGGTGGGGAGCTTTCTTT
CDR3 protein: CASSYGWGAFF

clone size: once
J gene: TRBJ1-5
V gene: TRBV19
D gene: TRBD1
CDR3 DNA: TGTGCCAGTGAGGGGGCGGGGAATCAGCCCCAGCATTTT
CDR3 protein: CASEGAGNQPQHF

clone size: NA
J gene: TRBJ2-3
V gene: TRBV5-1
D gene: TRBD1
CDR3 DNA: TGCGCCAGCAGCATGGGACAGGCCACGGGCACAGATACGCAGTATTTT
CDR3 protein: CASSMGQATGTDTQYF

clone size: NA
J gene: TRBJ2-3
V gene: TRBV20-1
D gene: TRBD1
CDR3 DNA: TGCAGTGCTAGAGAGTTAGGGGACAGCTCTCCCACAGATACGCAGTATTTT
CDR3 protein: CSARELGDSSPTDTQYF

clone size: NA
J gene: TRBJ1-1
V gene: TRBV4-2
D gene: TRBD1
CDR3 DNA: TGTGCCAGCAGCAGGAGCCAGGGGGCGCGGCTGAACACTGAAGCTTTCTTT
CDR3 protein: CASSRSQGARLNTEAFF

clone size: few
J gene: TRBJ2-3
V gene: TRBV20-1
D gene: NA
CDR3 DNA: TGCAGTGCTAAAGCCCCGGCAGCAGATACGCAGTATTTT
CDR3 protein: CSAKAPAADTQYF

clone size: many
J gene: TRBJ2-1
V gene: TRBV7-9
D gene: NA
CDR3 DNA: TGTGCCAGCAGCTTAGCAAACAATGAGCAGTTCTTC
CDR3 protein: CASSLANNEQFF

clone size: few
J gene: TRBJ2-7
V gene: TRBV6-5
D gene: NA
CDR3 DNA: TGTGCCAGCAGTTTACTCCTCACTAGCCCCTCGGGCGAGCAGTACTTC
CDR3 protein: CASSLLLTSPSGEQYF

clone size: once
J gene: TRBJ1-2
V gene: TRBV29-1
D gene: NA
CDR3 DNA: TGCAGCGTGTCCATCGGGCCGCCCTATGGCTACACCTTC
CDR3 protein: CSVSIGPPYGYTF

clone size: many
J gene: TRBJ2-3
V gene: TRBV19
D gene: NA
CDR3 DNA: TGTGCCAGTAGTGTGTCGGCCGGGATCCTTGATACGCAGTATTTT
CDR3 protein: CASSVSAGILDTQYF

clone size: few
J gene: TRBJ1-1
V gene: TRBV5-1
D gene: NA
CDR3 DNA: TGCGCCAGCAGCCAAGGCCGATCAGTAGTAGCTGAAGCTTTCTTT
CDR3 protein: CASSQGRSVVAEAFF

clone size: many
J gene: TRBJ1-2
V gene: TRBV4-1
D gene: NA
CDR3 DNA: TGCGCCAGCAGCCGGACAGAGATCCCCAACTATGGCTACACCTTC
CDR3 protein: CASSRTEIPNYGYTF

clone size: many
J gene: TRBJ1-2
V gene: TRBV2
D gene: NA
CDR3 DNA: TGTGCCAGCAGTGAAGGGCAGTTCCAGGGCTACACCTTC
CDR3 protein: CASSEGQFQGYTF

clone size: few
J gene: TRBJ2-1
V gene: TRBV10-2
D gene: TRBD2
CDR3 DNA: TGTGCCAGCAGTGAAGCGTCTAGCGGGAGGTACAATGAGCAGTTCTTC
CDR3 protein: CASSEASSGRYNEQFF

clone size: many
J gene: TRBJ1-2
V gene: TRBV7-2
D gene: TRBD1
CDR3 DNA: TGTGCCAGCAGCTCACGACAGGGGGATAACTATGGCTACACCTTC
CDR3 protein: CASSSRQGDNYGYTF

clone size: many
J gene: TRBJ2-7
V gene: TRBV7-8
D gene: TRBD2
CDR3 DNA: TGTGCCAGCAGCTTCAACCGGGACGGGGGGTCAGAGCAGTACTTC
CDR3 protein: CASSFNRDGGSEQYF

clone size: NA
J gene: TRBJ1-3
V gene: TRBV15
D gene: NA
CDR3 DNA: TGTGCCACCAGCAGAGATAGGGCAGCTGGAAACACCATATATTTT
CDR3 protein: CATSRDRAAGNTIYF

clone size: NA
J gene: TRBJ2-3
V gene: TRBV5-1
D gene: NA
CDR3 DNA: TGCGCCAGCAGCTTGGAACGGCCGAGCACAGATACGCAGTATTTT
CDR3 protein: CASSLERPSTDTQYF

clone size: NA
J gene: TRBJ1-1
V gene: TRBV12-5
D gene: NA
CDR3 DNA: TGTGCTAGTGGCCGCAAAACTCAGGGGACCGTGAACACTGAAGCTTTCTTT
CDR3 protein: CASGRKTQGTVNTEAFF

clone size: few
J gene: TRBJ1-4
V gene: TRBV5-1
D gene: TRBD1
CDR3 DNA: TGCGCCAGCGGATCCGGGACAGATGAAAAACTGTTTTTT
CDR3 protein: CASGSGTDEKLFF

clone size: NA
J gene: TRBJ2-7
V gene: TRBV15
D gene: TRBD1
CDR3 DNA: TGTGCCACCAGCAGGCTGGGACAGGGCTACGAGCAGTACTTC
CDR3 protein: CATSRLGQGYEQYF

clone size: few
J gene: TRBJ1-1
V gene: TRBV20-1
D gene: NA
CDR3 DNA: TGCAGTGCGAGCAAAGGACGGAGGAACACTGAAGCTTTCTTT
CDR3 protein: CSASKGRRNTEAFF

clone size: NA
J gene: TRBJ2-7
V gene: TRBV5-5
D gene: NA
CDR3 DNA: TGTGCCAGCAGCTACCAAAGGAGCTCCTACGAGCAGTACTTC
CDR3 protein: CASSYQRSSYEQYF

clone size: NA
J gene: TRBJ2-5
V gene: TRBV3-1
D gene: TRBD2
CDR3 DNA: TGTGCCAGCAGCCAAGGCAGGACTAGCGGGGGGGACCAAGAGACCCAGTACTTC
CDR3 protein: CASSQGRTSGGDQETQYF

clone size: NA
J gene: TRBJ1-2
V gene: TRBV29-1
D gene: NA
CDR3 DNA: TGCAGCGTTGACTCGGGGGCCTATGGCTACACCTTC
CDR3 protein: CSVDSGAYGYTF

clone size: many
J gene: TRBJ1-2
V gene: TRBV7-2
D gene: NA
CDR3 DNA: TGTGCCAGCAGCTTAGATGTAGCGCGAGGCTACACCTTC
CDR3 protein: CASSLDVARGYTF

clone size: many
J gene: TRBJ2-3
V gene: TRBV2
D gene: NA
CDR3 DNA: TGTGCCAGCACCGGGACCTCCCCCGATACGCAGTATTTT
CDR3 protein: CASTGTSPDTQYF

clone size: many
J gene: TRBJ1-2
V gene: TRBV9
D gene: NA
CDR3 DNA: TGTGCCAGCAGCCCGGGGGGACCCAACTATGGCTACACCTTC
CDR3 protein: CASSPGGPNYGYTF

clone size: once
J gene: TRBJ1-1
V gene: TRBV30
D gene: NA
CDR3 DNA: TGTGCCTTTAGGTACCGGGGGAACACTGAAGCTTTCTTT
CDR3 protein: CAFRYRGNTEAFF

clone size: many
J gene: TRBJ1-6
V gene: TRBV5-5
D gene: NA
CDR3 DNA: TGTGCCAGCAGCTTGACCCAAAGTCCACCCCTCCACTTT
CDR3 protein: CASSLTQSPPLHF

clone size: NA
J gene: TRBJ1-2
V gene: TRBV2
D gene: NA
CDR3 DNA: TGTGCCAGCAGTGGGTACAGCACTAACTATGGCTACACCTTC
CDR3 protein: CASSGYSTNYGYTF

clone size: NA
J gene: TRBJ2-3
V gene: TRBV9
D gene: TRBD2
CDR3 DNA: TGTGCCAGCAGCGTAAGGACTAGCGGCCTCCTCACAGATACGCAGTATTTT
CDR3 protein: CASSVRTSGLLTDTQYF

clone size: many
J gene: TRBJ2-1
V gene: TRBV7-2
D gene: TRBD2
CDR3 DNA: TGTGCCAGCAGCCCAGCGGGACGTGAGTTTGATGAGCAGTTCTTC
CDR3 protein: CASSPAGREFDEQFF

clone size: NA
J gene: TRBJ2-7
V gene: TRBV12-3/TRBV12-4
D gene: NA
CDR3 DNA: TGTGCCAGCAGTACGGCAGACTACGAGCAGTACTTC
CDR3 protein: CASSTADYEQYF

clone size: once
J gene: TRBJ2-1
V gene: TRBV13
D gene: NA
CDR3 DNA: TGTGCCAGCAGCTTAGGAGGCAGGGGAAGCTCCTACAATGAGCAGTTCTTC
CDR3 protein: CASSLGGRGSSYNEQFF

clone size: many
J gene: TRBJ1-5
V gene: TRBV7-9
D gene: NA
CDR3 DNA: TGTGCCAGCAGCTTAGGAGTTGAGGGTCGAGGCAATCAGCCCCAGCATTTT
CDR3 protein: CASSLGVEGRGNQPQHF

clone size: NA
J gene: TRBJ2-3
V gene: TRBV6-2/TRBV6-3
D gene: TRBD2
CDR3 DNA: TGTGCCAGCAGTTCCGCTAATCTAGCGGGGGGGCCGGATACGCAGTATTTT
CDR3 protein: CASSSANLAGGPDTQYF

clone size: NA
J gene: TRBJ1-1
V gene: TRBV5-1
D gene: NA
CDR3 DNA: TGCGCCAGTCGCCTCCAGGGGCGAGAGGAGGCTGAAGCTTTCTTT
CDR3 protein: CASRLQGREEAEAFF

clone size: few
J gene: TRBJ2-5
V gene: TRBV20-1
D gene: NA
CDR3 DNA: TGCAGTGCCGAGTCACTAGCTCCTGAGACCCAGTACTTC
CDR3 protein: CSAESLAPETQYF

clone size: few
J gene: TRBJ1-6
V gene: TRBV5-1
D gene: TRBD1
CDR3 DNA: TGCGCCAACAGCCAGGACAGGGGCCAAAACTATAATTCACCCCTCCACTTT
CDR3 protein: CANSQDRGQNYNSPLHF

clone size: NA
J gene: TRBJ1-2
V gene: TRBV19
D gene: NA
CDR3 DNA: TGTGCCAGTACCTTTAAGGGACATCCCCAGGATGGCTACACCTTC
CDR3 protein: CASTFKGHPQDGYTF

clone size: NA
J gene: TRBJ2-7
V gene: TRBV10-3
D gene: NA
CDR3 DNA: TGTGCCAGCAGTCCGTCCAGGGGCGAGTTCAACGAGCAGTACTTC
CDR3 protein: CASSPSRGEFNEQYF

clone size: many
J gene: TRBJ2-1
V gene: TRBV15
D gene: TRBD2
CDR3 DNA: TGTGCCACCAGCAGAGATCTTGGGGAGGGCAATGAGCAGTTCTTC
CDR3 protein: CATSRDLGEGNEQFF

clone size: many
J gene: TRBJ1-2
V gene: TRBV7-2
D gene: NA
CDR3 DNA: TGTGCCAGCAGCACGGCAAGGGGATGGGACTATGGCTACACCTTC
CDR3 protein: CASSTARGWDYGYTF

clone size: NA
J gene: TRBJ2-1
V gene: TRBV16
D gene: NA
CDR3 DNA: TGTGCCAGCAGCCAATCAGGGACTTCCTACAATGAGCAGTTCTTC
CDR3 protein: CASSQSGTSYNEQFF

clone size: NA
J gene: TRBJ1-3
V gene: TRBV19
D gene: NA
CDR3 DNA: TGTGCCAGTAGTATTGGCGGAGTCTCTGGAAACACCATATATTTT
CDR3 protein: CASSIGGVSGNTIYF

clone size: NA
J gene: TRBJ2-3
V gene: TRBV9
D gene: TRBD2
CDR3 DNA: TGTGCCAGCAGCGAGCTAGCGGGGGGTTACACAGATACGCAGTATTTT
CDR3 protein: CASSELAGGYTDTQYF

clone size: few
J gene: TRBJ2-1
V gene: TRBV7-3
D gene: NA
CDR3 DNA: TGTGCCAGCAGCCCGAGGTGGGGGAATGAGCAGTTCTTC
CDR3 protein: CASSPRWGNEQFF

clone size: NA
J gene: TRBJ2-7
V gene: TRBV20-1
D gene: TRBD1
CDR3 DNA: TGCAGTGCTGTGGGACAGGGCAAAGTAGGGGAGCAGTACTTC
CDR3 protein: CSAVGQGKVGEQYF

clone size: many
J gene: TRBJ2-1
V gene: TRBV24-1
D gene: TRBD2
CDR3 DNA: TGTGCCACCGGACCGGGACTAGCGGATCATTACAATGAGCAGTTCTTC
CDR3 protein: CATGPGLADHYNEQFF